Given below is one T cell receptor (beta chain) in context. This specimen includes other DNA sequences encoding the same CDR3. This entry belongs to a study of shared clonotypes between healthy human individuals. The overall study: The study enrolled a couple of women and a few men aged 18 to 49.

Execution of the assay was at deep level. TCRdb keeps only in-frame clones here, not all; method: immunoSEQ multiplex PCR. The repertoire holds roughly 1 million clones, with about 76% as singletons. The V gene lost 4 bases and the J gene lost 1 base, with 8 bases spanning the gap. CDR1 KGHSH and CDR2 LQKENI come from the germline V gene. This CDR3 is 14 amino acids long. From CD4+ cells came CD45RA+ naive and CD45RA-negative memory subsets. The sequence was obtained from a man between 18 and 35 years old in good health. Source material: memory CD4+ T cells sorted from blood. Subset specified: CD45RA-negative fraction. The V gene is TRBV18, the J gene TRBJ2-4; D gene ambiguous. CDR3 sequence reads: CASSQPGAKNIQYF. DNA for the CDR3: TGTGCCAGCTCACAGCCTGGGGCCAAAAACATTCAGTACTTC.